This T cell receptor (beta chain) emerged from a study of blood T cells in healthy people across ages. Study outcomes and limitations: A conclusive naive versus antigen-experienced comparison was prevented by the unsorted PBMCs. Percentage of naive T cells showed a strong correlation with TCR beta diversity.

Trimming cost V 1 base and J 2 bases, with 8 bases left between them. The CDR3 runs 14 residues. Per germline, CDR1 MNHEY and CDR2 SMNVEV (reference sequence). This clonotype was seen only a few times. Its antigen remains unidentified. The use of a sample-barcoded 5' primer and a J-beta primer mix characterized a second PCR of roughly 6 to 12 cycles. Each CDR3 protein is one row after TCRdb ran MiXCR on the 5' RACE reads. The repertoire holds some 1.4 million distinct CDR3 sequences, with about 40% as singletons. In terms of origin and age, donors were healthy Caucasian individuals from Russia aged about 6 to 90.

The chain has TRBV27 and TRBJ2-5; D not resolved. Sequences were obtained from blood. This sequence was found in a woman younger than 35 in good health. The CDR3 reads CASSLFVQQETQYF. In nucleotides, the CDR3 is TGTGCCAGCAGTTTATTTGTTCAGCAAGAGACCCAGTACTTC.